This T cell receptor beta chain came from a study of shared clonotypes between healthy human individuals. Overall study context: Each donor had three CD4 naive, three CD4 memory, two CD8 naive and one CD8 memory plate. Study observations and caveats: For naive CD4 cells, approximately 4.7% of clonotypes were shared across a handful of donors. Relative to clonotypes present in all four donors, those not shared had lower generation probabilities.

Per germline, CDR1 SGHNT and CDR2 YYREEE (reference sequence). V was clipped by 4 bases and J by 5 bases, with 15 bases between them. The length of the CDR3 is 14 residues. Repertoires were generated with immunoSEQ multiplex PCR, while TCRdb's copy carries only in-frame clones and drops some. The table includes more than 2,000,000 clones, approximately 95% detected once. As concerns this clone: The antigen is not known.

Every one of the donors was a Caucasian adult that lived in Nashville, Tennessee. The material sequenced was naive CD4+ T cells from PBMCs. Subset described: CD45RA+ positively selected. The chain links TRBV5-4 to TRBJ2-5; the D gene is possibly TRBD2 (5 bases). The sequence was obtained from a young man in good health. Some clones in this sample may be carry-over from other donors' samples. The CDR3 loop reads CASSGRVDGETQYF. The CDR3 DNA follows: TGTGCCAGCAGCGGGAGAGTAGACGGGGAGACCCAGTACTTC.